Included here is one T cell receptor (beta chain) sequence, with context. Germline CDR1 SGHAT, CDR2 FQNNGV. Unmatched junction bases numbered 4, after V lost 3 bases and J lost 1 base. This CDR3 spans 15 amino acids. Sequencing used immunoSEQ multiplex PCR; TCRdb keeps in-frame clones, though not all of them. The data hold tens of thousands of clones, with about four fifths observed a single time. The data were taken from a study of blood T cell repertoires in COVID-19. Overall study: The analysed material was cDNA or gDNA that came from T cells, B-cell-depleted T cells, or PBMCs.

The receptor was derived from a man older than 75 with acute or convalescent COVID-19. The rearrangement links TRBV11-2 to TRBJ1-1, with 8 bases matching TRBD1. The sequencing input was peripheral blood. CDR3 in DNA: TGTGCCAGCAGCTTCGGGGACAGGAGGAACACTGAAGCTTTCTTT. Encoded protein: CASSFGDRRNTEAFF.